The 24 T cell receptor beta chains below all came from one sample that was sequenced in a study of cytomegalovirus exposure and HLA in healthy donors. Assay used: immunoSEQ multiplex PCR; TCRdb lists only in-frame clones, some missing. The repertoire has approximately 230,000 clones, more than 85% of them found once; the top ten carry 12%. Specimen: PBMCs. Receptor source: a man between 18 and 35 years old in good health and CMV-seropositive.

This clone was counted a single time. The chain employs TRBV7-9 and TRBJ1-2; a weak D match, TRBD1 (6 bases). Trimming removed 4 bases from V and 3 bases from J, with 9 bases in between. The CDR3 has 13 amino acids. CDR1 and CDR2 from the germline V gene are SEHNR and FQNEAQ (reference sequence). In nucleotides, the CDR3 is TGTGCCAGCAGCTCGTACAGGGACTATGGCTACACCTTC. Translating gives CASSSYRDYGYTF.

J is TRBJ2-7 and V is TRBV28, with D uncertain. Germline V lookup: CDR1 MDHEN, CDR2 SYDVKM. V was clipped by 1 base and J by 4 bases, with 8 bases between them. CDR3 size: 13 residues. CDR3 sequence: CASSLLGGYEQYF. The CDR3 DNA is TGTGCCAGCAGTTTATTGGGTGGTTACGAGCAGTACTTC.

This chain links TRBV5-4 with TRBJ2-2; 10 nucleotides match TRBD2. Germline lookup yields CDR1 SGHNT and CDR2 YYREEE (reference sequence). CDR3 size: 16 residues. The trim removed 0 bases at V and 5 bases at J, leaving 4 bases unmatched. CDR3 sequence reads: CASSLGGLAATGELFF. The CDR3 region has the DNA TGTGCCAGCAGCTTGGGTGGACTAGCGGCGACCGGGGAGCTGTTTTTT.

The rearrangement uses TRBV29-1 and TRBJ2-3; TRBD2 matches 7 bases. The V gene end was trimmed by 3 bases and the J gene end by 3 bases; junction bases not matched to a gene: 9. Germline V CDR1 and CDR2: SQVTM, ANQGSEA. The CDR3 is made up of 15 amino acids. The CDR3 sequence is CSVDLGSAGTDTQYF. The CDR3 DNA follows: TGCAGCGTTGATTTAGGCTCAGCGGGGACAGATACGCAGTATTTT.

This clone was picked up a small number of times. The rearrangement joins TRBV5-1 to TRBJ1-1; D is perhaps TRBD1 (5 bases). V was cut by 5 bases and J by 2 bases, with 13 bases left in between. Germline CDR1 SGHRS, CDR2 YFSETQ. This CDR3 region has 14 residues. CDR3 amino acids: CASRQDGLNTEAFF. The CDR3, as DNA: TGCGCCAGCAGACAGGACGGGCTAAACACTGAAGCTTTCTTT.

CDR3 DNA sequence: TGTGCCAGCAGTGAAGGAGACAGTTTGTTGGAAAAACTGTTTTTT. It yields the protein CASSEGDSLLEKLFF. V is TRBV6-1 and J is TRBJ1-4; D perhaps matches TRBD1 (5 bases). This CDR3 contains 15 residues. V gave up 1 base and J gave up 8 bases, with 14 bases separating them. The germline V gene encodes CDR1 MNHNS and CDR2 SASEGT.

This clone was detected only once. The chain joins TRBV10-3 to TRBJ1-2; D is uncertain. Deletions cut 1 base from V and 8 bases from J, with 8 bases between. This CDR3 is 12 amino acids long. Germline CDR1 and CDR2: ENHRY and SYGVKD. The CDR3 nucleotides are TGTGCCATCAGTGAGTTGAGAGAGGGCTACACCTTC. This gives the protein CAISELREGYTF.

This clone was seen a single time. The chain uses TRBV6-5 and TRBJ2-7; 11 bases fit TRBD1. The CDR3 runs to 16 residues. The V gene's germline CDR1 is MNHEY and CDR2 SVGAGI. V shed 0 bases and J 3 bases; nucleotides not matched to a gene: 4. CDR3 DNA: TGTGCCAGCAGTTACTCCCCCGGGACAGGGGGCTACGAGCAGTACTTC. It encodes CASSYSPGTGGYEQYF.

This clone was seen once. V usage is TRBV19 and J usage is TRBJ2-7, with 8 bases that match TRBD2. The V segment lost 1 base and the J segment 4 bases; nucleotides outside the gene matches: 6. From germline, CDR1 is LNHDA and CDR2 SQIVND (reference sequence). This CDR3 is 15 amino acids long. CDR3 in DNA: TGTGCCAGTAGTATAGCGGGAGGGAGTAAATACGAGCAGTACTTC. Its protein is CASSIAGGSKYEQYF.

This clone was observed once. The chain employs TRBV9 and TRBJ2-2; 8 bases line up with TRBD1. The ends lost 2 bases at V and 4 bases at J; junction bases unmatched: 10. Germline CDR1 and CDR2: SGDLS and YYNGEE. The CDR3 has 17 residues. The CDR3, as DNA: TGTGCCAGCAGCGTCCCAGGGGGCCTCCATGGCACCGGGGAGCTGTTTTTT. Protein: CASSVPGGLHGTGELFF.

This clone has more than one count but fewer than ten. This chain uses TRBV27 with TRBJ2-7, with D unclear. Trimming shortened V by 1 base and J by 2 bases, and 9 bases separated the two germline ends. CDR1 and CDR2 from the germline V gene are MNHEY and SMNVEV (reference sequence). The CDR3 runs 14 residues. The CDR3 region is CASSLFSSPYEQYF. The CDR3 coding sequence is TGTGCCAGCAGTTTATTTTCGAGTCCCTACGAGCAGTACTTC.

The rearrangement uses TRBV5-1 and TRBJ1-1; the D gene is possibly TRBD1 (5 bases). The CDR3 is 13 residues long. CDR1 SGHRS and CDR2 YFSETQ come from the germline V gene. V dropped 4 bases and J dropped 5 bases, with 12 bases sitting between them. The CDR3 loop reads CASSDQGNTEAFF. DNA for the CDR3: TGCGCCAGCAGCGATCAGGGTAATACTGAAGCTTTCTTT.

The V and J genes are TRBV4-3 and TRBJ1-5, with D possibly TRBD1 on 6 matching bases. There are 16 residues in the CDR3. V was pared by 1 base and J by 0 bases, with 10 bases between. Germline V gene data show CDR1 as LGHNA and CDR2 as YSLEER. The CDR3 is CASSQATGNSNQPQHF. DNA for the CDR3: TGCGCCAGCAGCCAAGCCACAGGGAATAGCAATCAGCCCCAGCATTTT.

Details on this clone: Other DNA variants within this sample encode the same CDR3. This chain links TRBV28 with TRBJ1-2; 10 bases agree with TRBD1. Germline loops: CDR1 MDHEN, CDR2 SYDVKM. V gave up 10 bases and J gave up 5 bases; unmatched junction bases: 4. This CDR3 contains 12 residues. DNA of the CDR3: TGTGCCACAGGGGACAGGGGATATGGCTACACCTTC. It specifies CATGDRGYGYTF.

V and J are TRBV5-6 and TRBJ1-1; D call uncertain. The germline gives CDR1 SGHDT, CDR2 YYEEEE. Trimming removed 2 bases at V and 5 bases at J, with 10 bases between. This CDR3 contains 13 residues. The CDR3 sequence is CASSFKITTEAFF. The CDR3 DNA sequence: TGTGCCAGCAGCTTTAAGATTACGACTGAAGCTTTCTTT.

This clone has at least ten counts. This chain connects TRBV7-6 to TRBJ1-4; D not certain. The CDR3 is 15 residues long. In germline, CDR1 is SGHVS, CDR2 FNYEAQ. V lost 5 bases to trimming and J lost 0 bases, with 10 bases between them. Here the CDR3 DNA reads TGTGCCAGCAGCACCGGACGGTCAACTAATGAAAAACTGTTTTTT. It translates to CASSTGRSTNEKLFF.

The chain links TRBV7-2 to TRBJ1-1; D ambiguous. Trimming removed 5 bases at V and 4 bases at J, with 11 bases between. The CDR3 runs to 13 residues. Germline CDR1 reads SGHTA; CDR2 reads FQGNSA. The CDR3 coding sequence is TGTGCCAGCAGCGTCGTCGTCGTCACTGAAGCTTTCTTT. Translated: CASSVVVVTEAFF.

The chain couples TRBV9 to TRBJ2-1; possible D gene TRBD2, 6 bases. This CDR3 region has 16 residues. V lost 1 base, J lost 3 bases, and 14 bases lay in between. Germline assignment: CDR1 SGDLS and CDR2 YYNGEE. CDR3 sequence: CASSVNPLADYNEQFF. CDR3 coding DNA: TGTGCCAGCAGCGTAAACCCCTTAGCGGACTACAATGAGCAGTTCTTC.

J is TRBJ2-5 and V is TRBV18; D is perhaps TRBD2 (6 bases). V lost 4 bases and J 2 bases, leaving 17 bases between the germline ends. Germline values: CDR1 KGHSH, CDR2 LQKENI. This CDR3 has 16 amino acids. In DNA form, the CDR3 reads TGTGCCAGCTCACGAGGCGGGGAGGTATCACAAGAGACCCAGTACTTC. This translates into CASSRGGEVSQETQYF.

The chain employs TRBV19 and TRBJ1-2; a weak D match, TRBD1 (5 bases). The CDR3 runs to 15 residues. V lost 6 bases to trimming and J lost 4 bases, with 18 bases between them. Germline V gene data show CDR1 as LNHDA and CDR2 as SQIVND (reference sequence). The DNA for the CDR3 is TGTGCCAGTAGCCGATACGAGGGAACAGGCTATGGCTACACCTTC. Translated, it gives CASSRYEGTGYGYTF.

The rearrangement uses TRBV27 and TRBJ2-2, with TRBD2 matching over 9 bases. CDR1 is MNHEY and CDR2 is SMNVEV in the germline V gene (reference sequence). V gave up 6 bases and J gave up 4 bases; unmatched junction bases: 6. The CDR3 extends over 15 amino acids. CDR3 nucleotides: TGTGCCAGCAGGCGGGAGGGGTCGGGCACCGGGGAGCTGTTTTTT. Translation gives CASRREGSGTGELFF.

This sequence joins TRBV27 and TRBJ1-2; TRBD1 matches at 9 bases. In germline, CDR1 is MNHEY, CDR2 SMNVEV (reference sequence). J gave up 5 bases and V 4 bases, and 8 bases lay outside the gene matches. CDR3 length: 15 residues. The chain's CDR3 is CASSSPGQGLYGYTF. CDR3 DNA sequence: TGTGCCAGCAGTTCACCGGGACAGGGTCTTTATGGCTACACCTTC.

The chain recombines TRBV6-5 with TRBJ1-1; D remains unclear. The CDR3 has 14 amino acids. Deletions cut 6 bases from V and 1 base from J, with 12 bases between. Germline V gene lookup returns CDR1 MNHEY and CDR2 SVGAGI. CDR3 nucleotide sequence: TGTGCCAGCAGCCCATACGAAACGAACACTGAAGCTTTCTTT. Translation: CASSPYETNTEAFF.

V and J are TRBV15 and TRBJ2-5; TRBD1 matches at 9 bases. J gave up 5 bases and V 9 bases, and 10 bases lay outside the gene matches. The CDR3 has 14 residues. Germline V gene sequence: CDR1 LNHNV, CDR2 YYDKDF (reference sequence). The CDR3 reads CATLPGQGPETQYF. CDR3 nucleotide sequence: TGTGCCACGCTACCGGGACAGGGTCCGGAGACCCAGTACTTC.